This TCR beta chain appears in the sequencing data of a study of T cell responses to AZD1222 COVID-19 vaccine. Clones were sequenced by immunoSEQ multiplex PCR, and TCRdb holds only the in-frame ones, with some missing. The data hold about 120,000 clones, with about 87% observed a single time. Deletions cut 1 base from V and 2 bases from J, with 9 bases between. Germline assignment: CDR1 SGHAT and CDR2 FQNNGV. This CDR3 region has 15 residues. With regard to this clone: What it recognizes is unknown.

General study points: Recipients of AZD1222 seropositive at baseline numbered only five or six. Unmutated variant regions are reportedly the target of nearly half of TCRs that are spike-specific. Mostly white British, mostly female donors; authors suggested clonal diversity may be underestimated. Spike-specific TCRs gained breadth and depth after people received two AZD1222 doses.

This sample comprised peripheral blood, obtained 28 days after the second AZD1222 dose. This rearrangement joins TRBV11-2 to TRBJ2-4; possible D gene TRBD2, 5 bases. This sequence originates from an adult who received the AZD1222 COVID-19 vaccine. CDR3 region: CASSLVRGSKNIQYF. CDR3 sequence (DNA): TGTGCCAGCAGCTTAGTCCGGGGTTCCAAAAACATTCAGTACTTC.